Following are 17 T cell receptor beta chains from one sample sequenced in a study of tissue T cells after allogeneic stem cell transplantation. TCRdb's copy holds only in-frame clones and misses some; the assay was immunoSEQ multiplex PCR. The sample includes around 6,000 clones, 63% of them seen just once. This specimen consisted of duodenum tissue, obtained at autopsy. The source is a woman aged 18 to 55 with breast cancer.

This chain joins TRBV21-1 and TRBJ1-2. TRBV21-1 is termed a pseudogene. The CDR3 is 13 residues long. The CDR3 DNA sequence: TGTGCCAGCAGCTCTACCGCGGGCTATGGCTACACCTTC. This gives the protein CASSSTAGYGYTF.

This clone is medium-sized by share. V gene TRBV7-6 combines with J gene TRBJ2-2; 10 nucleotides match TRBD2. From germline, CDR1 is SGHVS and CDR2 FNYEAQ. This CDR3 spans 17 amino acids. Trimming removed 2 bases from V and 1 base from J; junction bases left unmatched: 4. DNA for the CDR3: TGTGCCAGCAGCTTAAAAGGACTAGCGGTGAACACCGGGGAGCTGTTTTTT. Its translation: CASSLKGLAVNTGELFF. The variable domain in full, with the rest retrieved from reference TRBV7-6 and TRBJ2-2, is GAGVSQSPRYKVTKRGQDVALRCDPISGHVSLYWYRQALGQGPEFLTYFNYEAQQDKSGLPNDRFSAERPEGSISTLTIQRTEQRDSAMYRCASSLKGLAVNTGELFFGEGSRLTVL.

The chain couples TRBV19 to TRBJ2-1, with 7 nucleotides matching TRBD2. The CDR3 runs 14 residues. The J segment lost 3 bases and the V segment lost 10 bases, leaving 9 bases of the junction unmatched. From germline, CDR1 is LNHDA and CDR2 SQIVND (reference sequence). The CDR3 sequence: CATSFSGIYNEQFF. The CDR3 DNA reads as TGTGCCACCTCCTTCAGCGGGATCTACAATGAGCAGTTCTTC.

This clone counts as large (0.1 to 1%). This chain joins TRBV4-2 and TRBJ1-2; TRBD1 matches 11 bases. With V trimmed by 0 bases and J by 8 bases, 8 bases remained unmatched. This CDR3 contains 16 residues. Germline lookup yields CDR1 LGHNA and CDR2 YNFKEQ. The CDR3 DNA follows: TGTGCCAGCAGCCAAGATGGGGGGACAGGGGGAAGCGGCTACACCTTC. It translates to CASSQDGGTGGSGYTF.

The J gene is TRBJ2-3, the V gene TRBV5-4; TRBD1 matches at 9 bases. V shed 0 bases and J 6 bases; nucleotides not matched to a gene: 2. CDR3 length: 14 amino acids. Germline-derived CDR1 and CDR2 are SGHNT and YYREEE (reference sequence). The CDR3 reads CASSLDRGRDTQYF. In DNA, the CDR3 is TGTGCCAGCAGCTTGGACAGGGGGCGGGATACGCAGTATTTT. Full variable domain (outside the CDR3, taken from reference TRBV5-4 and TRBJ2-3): ETGVTQSPTHLIKTRGQQVTLRCSSQSGHNTVSWYQQALGQGPQFIFQYYREEENGRGNFPPRFSGLQFPNYSSELNVNALELDDSALYLCASSLDRGRDTQYFGPGTRLTVL.

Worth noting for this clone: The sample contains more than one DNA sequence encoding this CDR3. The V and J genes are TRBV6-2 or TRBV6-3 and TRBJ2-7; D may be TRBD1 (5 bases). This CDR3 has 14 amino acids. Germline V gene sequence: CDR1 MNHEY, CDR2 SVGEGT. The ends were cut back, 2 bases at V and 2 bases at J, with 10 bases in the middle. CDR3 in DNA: TGTGCCAGCAGTTACGTGGCAGGGCCCTACGAGCAGTACTTC. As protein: CASSYVAGPYEQYF.

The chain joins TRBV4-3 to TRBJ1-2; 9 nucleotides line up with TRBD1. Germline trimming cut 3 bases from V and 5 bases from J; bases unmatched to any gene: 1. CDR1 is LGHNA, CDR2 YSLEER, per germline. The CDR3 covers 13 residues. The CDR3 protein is CASSHGTGYGYTF. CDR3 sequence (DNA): TGCGCCAGCAGCCACGGGACAGGGTATGGCTACACCTTC.

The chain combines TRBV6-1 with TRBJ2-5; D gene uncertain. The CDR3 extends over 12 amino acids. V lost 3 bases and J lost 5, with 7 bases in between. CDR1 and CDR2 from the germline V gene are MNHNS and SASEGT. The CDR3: CASSDPRETQYF. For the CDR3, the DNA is TGTGCCAGCAGTGACCCAAGGGAGACCCAGTACTTC.

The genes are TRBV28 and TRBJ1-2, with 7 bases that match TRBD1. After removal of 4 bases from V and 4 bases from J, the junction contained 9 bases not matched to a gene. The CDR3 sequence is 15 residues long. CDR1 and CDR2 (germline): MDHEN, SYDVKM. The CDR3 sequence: CASSSRSTGPYGYTF. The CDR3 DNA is TGTGCCAGCAGTTCGCGCTCGACAGGGCCCTATGGCTACACCTTC.

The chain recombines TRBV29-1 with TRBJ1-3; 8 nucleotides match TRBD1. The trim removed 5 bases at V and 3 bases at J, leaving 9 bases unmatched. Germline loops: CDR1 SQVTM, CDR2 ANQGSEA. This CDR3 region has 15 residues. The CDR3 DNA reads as TGCAGCGTTATCCGACAGGGGCCCAGTGGAAACACCATATATTTT. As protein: CSVIRQGPSGNTIYF.

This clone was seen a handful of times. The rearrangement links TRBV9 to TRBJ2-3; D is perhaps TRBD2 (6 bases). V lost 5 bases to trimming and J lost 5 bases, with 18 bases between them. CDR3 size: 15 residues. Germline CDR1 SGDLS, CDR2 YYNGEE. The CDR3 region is CASSLNPGVEDTQYF. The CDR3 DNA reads TGTGCCAGCAGTCTTAACCCGGGAGTGGAAGATACGCAGTATTTT.

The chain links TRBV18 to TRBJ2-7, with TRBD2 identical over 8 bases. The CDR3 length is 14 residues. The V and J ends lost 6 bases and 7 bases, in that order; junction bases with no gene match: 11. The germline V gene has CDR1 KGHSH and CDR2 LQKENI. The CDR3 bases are TGTGCCAGCTCTCCCGGGGGGGGGCCTCGAGAGCAGTACTTC. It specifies CASSPGGGPREQYF. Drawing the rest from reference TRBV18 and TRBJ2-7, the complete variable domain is NAGVMQNPRHLVRRRGQEARLRCSPMKGHSHVYWYRQLPEEGLKFMVYLQKENIIDESGMPKERFSAEFPKEGPSILRIQQVVRGDSAAYFCASSPGGGPREQYFGPGTRLTVT.

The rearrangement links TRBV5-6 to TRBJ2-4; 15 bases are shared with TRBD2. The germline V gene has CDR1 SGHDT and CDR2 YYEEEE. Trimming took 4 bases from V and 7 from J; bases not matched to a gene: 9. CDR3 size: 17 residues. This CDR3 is CASSPRTSGRGSNIQYF. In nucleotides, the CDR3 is TGTGCCAGCAGCCCCCGGACTAGCGGGAGGGGGAGTAACATTCAGTACTTC.

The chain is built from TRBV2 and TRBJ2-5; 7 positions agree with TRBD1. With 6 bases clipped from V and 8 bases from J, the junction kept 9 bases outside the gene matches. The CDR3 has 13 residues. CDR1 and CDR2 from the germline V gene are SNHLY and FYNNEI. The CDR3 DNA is TGTGCCAGCAGCAACGACAGGGTTGGCACCCAGTACTTC. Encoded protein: CASSNDRVGTQYF.

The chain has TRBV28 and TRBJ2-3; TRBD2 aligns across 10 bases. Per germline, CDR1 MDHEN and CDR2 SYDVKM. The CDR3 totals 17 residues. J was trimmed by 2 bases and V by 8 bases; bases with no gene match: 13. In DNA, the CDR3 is TGTGCCAGCCCCCCGTGGCAGGGGACTAGCGACACAGATACGCAGTATTTT. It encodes CASPPWQGTSDTDTQYF.

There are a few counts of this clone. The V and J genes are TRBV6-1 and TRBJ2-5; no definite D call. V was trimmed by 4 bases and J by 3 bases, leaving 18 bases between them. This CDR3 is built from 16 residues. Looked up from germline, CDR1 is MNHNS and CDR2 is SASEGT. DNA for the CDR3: TGTGCCAGCAGTGCGCAGTCCCTAGGATGGGAAGAGACCCAGTACTTC. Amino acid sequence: CASSAQSLGWEETQYF.

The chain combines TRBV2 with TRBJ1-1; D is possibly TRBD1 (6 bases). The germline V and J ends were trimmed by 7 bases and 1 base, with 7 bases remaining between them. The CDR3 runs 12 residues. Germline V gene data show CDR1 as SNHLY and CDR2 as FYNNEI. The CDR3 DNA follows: TGTGCCAGCACGGGACAGAACACTGAAGCTTTCTTT. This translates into CASTGQNTEAFF.